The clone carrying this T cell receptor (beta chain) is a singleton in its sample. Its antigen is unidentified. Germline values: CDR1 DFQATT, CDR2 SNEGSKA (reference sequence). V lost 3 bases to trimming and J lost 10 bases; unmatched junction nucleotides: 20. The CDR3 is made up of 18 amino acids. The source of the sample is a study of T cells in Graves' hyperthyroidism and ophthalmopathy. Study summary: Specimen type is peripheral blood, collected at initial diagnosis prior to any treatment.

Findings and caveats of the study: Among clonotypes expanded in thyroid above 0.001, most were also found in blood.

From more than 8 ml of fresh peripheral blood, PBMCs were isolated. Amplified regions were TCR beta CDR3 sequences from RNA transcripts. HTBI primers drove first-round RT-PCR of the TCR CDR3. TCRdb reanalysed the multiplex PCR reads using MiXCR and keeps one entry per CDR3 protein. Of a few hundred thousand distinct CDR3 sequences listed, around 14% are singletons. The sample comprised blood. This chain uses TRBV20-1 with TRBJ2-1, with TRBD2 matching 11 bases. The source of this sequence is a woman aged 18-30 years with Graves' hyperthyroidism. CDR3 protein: CSASPPWLAGGGGTEQFF. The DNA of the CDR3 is TGCAGTGCTAGTCCCCCGTGGCTAGCGGGGGGCGGGGGCACCGAGCAGTTCTTC.